A single sample gave rise to the 10 T cell receptor beta chains below, sequenced in a study of T-cell memory formation after mild COVID-19. Each CDR3 protein gets one entry after TCRdb re-called the 5' RACE reads with MiXCR. The sample has just over 300,000 distinct CDR3 sequences; 19% are singletons. Material: PBMCs or a T cell subset sorted from them (not recorded which). Receptors were obtained from a man aged 18-30 years who had mild COVID-19 (a few samples of this study predate the infection). Cell type and time point are not known.

In its sample, this clonotype was seen many times. This chain connects TRBV7-9 to TRBJ2-1, with 10 bases fitting TRBD2. Trimming removed 0 bases from V and 5 bases from J; junction bases left unmatched: 4. The CDR3 length is 16 residues. Germline CDR1 reads SEHNR; CDR2 reads FQNEAQ (reference sequence). The CDR3 DNA sequence: TGTGCCAGCAGCTTAGCCCTAGCGGGGGAGCACAATGAGCAGTTCTTC. Its protein product is CASSLALAGEHNEQFF.

This clonotype was detected only a few times. The genes are TRBV5-1 and TRBJ2-2; D unresolved. The CDR3 loop spans 13 amino acids. The V end was cut by 4 bases, the J end by 6 bases, with 10 bases between. Germline CDR1 is SGHRS and CDR2 is YFSETQ. The chain's CDR3 is CASSLSEAGELFF. DNA of the CDR3: TGCGCCAGCAGCCTCAGCGAGGCCGGGGAGCTGTTTTTT.

This clonotype turned up a few times. This chain uses TRBV6-2 or TRBV6-3 with TRBJ2-2; 7 positions agree with TRBD2. In germline, CDR1 is MNHEY, CDR2 SVGEGT. CDR3 length: 14 amino acids. Losses at the gene ends were 7 bases for V and 6 bases for J; bases not matched to a gene: 8. For the CDR3, the DNA is TGTGCCAGCACCCCGTGGGGAGGGTCCGGGGAGCTGTTTTTT. Its protein product is CASTPWGGSGELFF.

This clonotype has more than one count but fewer than ten. J is TRBJ2-1 and V is TRBV6-2 or TRBV6-3, with TRBD1 matching 7 bases. CDR3 length: 15 residues. The germline CDR1 and CDR2 sequences are MNHEY and SVGEGT. V gave up 2 bases and J gave up 3 bases; unmatched junction bases: 4. This CDR3 is CASSYRGLFYNEQFF. CDR3 coding DNA: TGTGCCAGCAGTTACAGGGGGCTATTCTACAATGAGCAGTTCTTC.

This clonotype was counted a few times. The chain uses TRBV7-2 and TRBJ1-2; TRBD1 might be the D (5 bases). V was shortened by 6 bases and J by 3 bases, with 11 bases between the two germline ends. The CDR3 runs 13 residues. Germline V gene sequence: CDR1 SGHTA, CDR2 FQGNSA. CDR3: CASRTGTDYGYTF. The CDR3 region has the DNA TGTGCCAGCAGGACCGGGACGGACTATGGCTACACCTTC.

V and J are TRBV29-1 and TRBJ2-7; 7 positions agree with TRBD1. This CDR3 spans 12 amino acids. V was pared by 4 bases and J by 5 bases, with 5 bases of the junction left unmatched. Germline V CDR1 and CDR2: SQVTM, ANQGSEA. This CDR3 is CSVGTGVHEQYF. The CDR3 DNA reads TGCAGCGTTGGGACAGGCGTCCACGAGCAGTACTTC.

V usage is TRBV7-2 and J usage is TRBJ1-6; the D is unclear. The length of the CDR3 is 18 residues. The germline gives CDR1 SGHTA, CDR2 FQGNSA. Trimming shortened V by 5 bases and J by 6 bases, and 23 bases separated the two germline ends. The CDR3 reads CASSTSTPGGRANSPLHF. The CDR3 DNA follows: TGTGCCAGCAGCACGTCAACACCGGGCGGTAGGGCTAATTCACCCCTCCACTTT.

The CDR3 reads CASTVGQESSYEQYF. The CDR3, as DNA: TGTGCCAGCACCGTCGGACAGGAAAGCTCCTACGAGCAGTACTTC. This chain joins TRBV7-6 and TRBJ2-7, with 7 nucleotides matching TRBD1. CDR1 SGHVS and CDR2 FNYEAQ come from the germline V gene. The CDR3 has 15 residues. With 7 bases clipped from V and 0 bases from J, the junction kept 9 bases outside the gene matches. The full variable domain, its missing parts supplied by reference TRBV7-6 and TRBJ2-7, is GAGVSQSPRYKVTKRGQDVALRCDPISGHVSLYWYRQALGQGPEFLTYFNYEAQQDKSGLPNDRFSAERPEGSISTLTIQRTEQRDSAMYRCASTVGQESSYEQYFGPGTRLTVT.

The V and J genes are TRBV9 and TRBJ2-7; TRBD1 matches at 7 bases. V was pared by 3 bases and J by 1 base, with 10 bases of the junction left unmatched. This CDR3 contains 16 residues. Germline V gives CDR1 SGDLS, CDR2 YYNGEE. The CDR3 DNA reads TGTGCCAGCAGCGCCCAGACAGGGAGATCTTCCTACGAGCAGTACTTC. Its translation is CASSAQTGRSSYEQYF.

This clonotype was counted between two and nine times. The chain recombines TRBV10-2 with TRBJ2-5; 9 bases map to TRBD1. This CDR3 has 18 residues. Trimming removed 6 bases from V and 4 bases from J; junction bases left unmatched: 18. The germline gives CDR1 WSHSY, CDR2 SAAADI. The CDR3 spells CASSPGDRATPGRETQYF. The CDR3 nucleotides are TGCGCCAGCAGCCCAGGGGACAGGGCCACCCCTGGACGAGAGACCCAGTACTTC.